The rows below give T cell receptor beta chains drawn from one sample of a study of patients and donors after allogeneic stem cell transplantation. TCRdb processed the RT-PCR reads anew with MiXCR; each CDR3 protein has one entry. The sample lists about 400,000 distinct CDR3 sequences, 16% seen once, with roughly 7.2% in the top ten. Sequences were obtained from blood, either unsorted or a sorted T cell fraction (not recorded which). The source of these receptors is a human donor who was either an allogeneic HSCT recipient or a stem cell or donor lymphocyte infusion donor (not recorded which). It is not recorded whose cells these are; they may come from a transplant donor. CDR3s include the opening cysteine and the closing phenylalanine or tryptophan. A D gene is named only where the DNA matches it firmly. Only some rows state a clone size, as once, few, many or a class for expanded clones.

V gene	J gene	D gene	CDR3 length	clone size	CDR3 DNA	CDR3 protein
TRBV3-1	TRBJ2-5	TRBD2	17	.	TGTGCCAGCAGCCAAGACTGGCTAGCGGGGGGACCCCCGGCCCAGTACTTC	CASSQDWLAGGPPAQYF
TRBV5-1	TRBJ2-1	.	12	.	TGCGCCAGCAGCTTGGGCCTGAATGAGCAGTTCTTC	CASSLGLNEQFF
TRBV7-2	TRBJ1-4	.	17	few	TGTGCCAGCAGCTCCTCAAACCCCGGGACAACTAATGAAAAACTGTTTTTT	CASSSSNPGTTNEKLFF
TRBV20-1	TRBJ2-1	.	14	.	TGCAGTGCTTGGTGGACCAGAGTCTACAATGAGCAGTTCTTC	CSAWWTRVYNEQFF
TRBV25-1	TRBJ2-7	.	14	.	TGTGCCAGCAGTGAATCGATGGGGCGAAGTGAGCAGTACTTC	CASSESMGRSEQYF
TRBV25-1	TRBJ2-5	.	17	few	TGTGCCAGCAGCCCCCCTCGTATGGGACAAAAAAAAGAGACCCAGTACTTC	CASSPPRMGQKKETQYF
TRBV12-3/TRBV12-4	TRBJ1-2	TRBD1	14	many	TGTGCCAGCAGTCGACAGGGAGCCACGTATGGCTACACCTTC	CASSRQGATYGYTF
TRBV27	TRBJ2-7	TRBD1	14	.	TGTGCCAGCAGTACCCCAGGGGGCACCTACGAGCAGTACTTC	CASSTPGGTYEQYF
TRBV7-3	TRBJ1-1	.	15	.	TGTGCCAGCAGCTTAAGGGGCGGTGGTGGCACTGAAGCTTTCTTT	CASSLRGGGGTEAFF
TRBV6-2/TRBV6-3	TRBJ2-1	.	19	.	TGTGCCAGCAGTTACAGAAAGCTGGATCCTTTTACTACTACCCATGAGCAGTTCTTC	CASSYRKLDPFTTTHEQFF
TRBV29-1	TRBJ1-2	.	15	few	TGCAGCGCAGAACGTGGAGGGGGAGGTGACTATGGCTACACCTTC	CSAERGGGGDYGYTF
TRBV6-5	TRBJ2-5	.	11	few	TGTGCCAGCAGTAGGCCCGGGGACCAGTACTTC	CASSRPGDQYF
TRBV3-1	TRBJ2-1	TRBD2	15	.	TGTGCCAGCAGCCCAGCAAGCGGGAGGGGTAATGAGCAGTTCTTC	CASSPASGRGNEQFF
TRBV2	TRBJ2-2	.	13	many	TGTGCCAGCAGGGTCTTGAACACCGGGGAGCTGTTTTTT	CASRVLNTGELFF
TRBV25-1	TRBJ2-7	TRBD2	13	few	TGTGCCAGCAACAATAGGCGGGAGCCAGAGCAGTACTTC	CASNNRREPEQYF
TRBV27	TRBJ1-2	TRBD1	12	.	TGTGCCAGCAGTCGACAGGGGACTGGCTACACCTTC	CASSRQGTGYTF
TRBV20-1	TRBJ1-2	.	15	.	TGCAGTGCTAGAGTCACCCACAAAGACCCCTATGGCTACACCTTC	CSARVTHKDPYGYTF
TRBV24-1	TRBJ1-2	.	13	.	TGTGCCACCAGTGATGACATAACCTATGGCTACACCTTC	CATSDDITYGYTF
TRBV9	TRBJ2-7	TRBD1	15	few	TGTGCCAGCAGCGCGGGGACAGGGGGGTTTGAGGAGCAGTACTTC	CASSAGTGGFEEQYF
TRBV29-1	TRBJ1-1	.	13	many	TGCAGCGTTGAAGGACGTAGGAACACTGAAGCTTTCTTT	CSVEGRRNTEAFF
TRBV5-1	TRBJ2-3	.	14	once	TGCGCCAGCAGCCATCCGGGCCACACAGATACGCAGTATTTT	CASSHPGHTDTQYF
TRBV5-6	TRBJ2-1	.	14	.	TGTGCCAGCAGCTTGAGGAGTCCGCAAAATGAGCAGTTCTTC	CASSLRSPQNEQFF
TRBV19	TRBJ1-2	TRBD1	15	.	TGTGCCAGTAGTATAAGTTTGGGACAGGGATATGGCTACACCTTC	CASSISLGQGYGYTF
TRBV12-3/TRBV12-4	TRBJ1-6	.	13	many	TGTGCCAGCAGTTTGTCAGGAAGTTCACCCCTCCACTTT	CASSLSGSSPLHF
TRBV4-3	TRBJ1-1	.	15	many	TGCGCCAGCAGCCAAGGGCTGGGGCTGGACACTGAAGCTTTCTTT	CASSQGLGLDTEAFF
TRBV7-2	TRBJ1-2	.	13	few	TGTGCCAGCAGCTTGGGCAAAAACTATGGCTACACCTTC	CASSLGKNYGYTF
TRBV27	TRBJ1-1	.	14	.	TGTGCCAGCAGTTTATTTGGGCAGAACACTGAAGCTTTCTTT	CASSLFGQNTEAFF
TRBV5-1	TRBJ2-3	TRBD2	19	few	TGCGCCAGCAGCTCCTCCCGACTAGCGGAACCAGGAGGCACAGATACGCAGTATTTT	CASSSSRLAEPGGTDTQYF
TRBV12-3/TRBV12-4	TRBJ1-4	.	14	many	TGTGCCAGCAGTCCCCAGGTCGGATCTGAAAAACTGTTTTTT	CASSPQVGSEKLFF
TRBV6-5	TRBJ2-1	TRBD1	13	.	TGTGCCAGCAGTTCTGGTAGGGGGCATGAGCAGTTCTTC	CASSSGRGHEQFF
TRBV5-1	TRBJ1-2	.	15	few	TGCGCCAGCAGCTCCGGGCCGAAAATAAACTATGGCTACACCTTC	CASSSGPKINYGYTF
TRBV6-1	TRBJ1-2	.	15	.	TGTGCCAGCAGACCCGACAGCGTTACTAACTATGGCTACACCTTC	CASRPDSVTNYGYTF
TRBV30	TRBJ2-3	TRBD2	16	few	TGTGCCTGGAGTAAAAGGCTAGCGGGGGGGACAGATACGCAGTATTTT	CAWSKRLAGGTDTQYF
TRBV12-3/TRBV12-4	TRBJ2-3	TRBD1	16	many	TGTGCCAGCAGCTCCCGGGACAGGGGGCGACGAAATACGCAGTATTTT	CASSSRDRGRRNTQYF
TRBV15	TRBJ1-5	.	18	many	TGTGCCACCAGCAGAACCTCCGGGACACCAATAAGCAATCAGCCCCAGCATTTT	CATSRTSGTPISNQPQHF
TRBV20-1	TRBJ2-7	TRBD1	13	.	TGCAGTGGGGGGACAGGGGACGCCTACGAGCAGTACTTC	CSGGTGDAYEQYF
TRBV30	TRBJ2-5	.	16	.	TGTGCCTGGAGTGTAATATCCACCCGGGTTGGCGAGACCCAGTACTTC	CAWSVISTRVGETQYF
TRBV3-1	TRBJ2-2	.	15	few	TGTGCCAGCAGCCAAGACTCCAGGGGCACCGGGGAGCTGTTTTTT	CASSQDSRGTGELFF
TRBV5-1	TRBJ1-3	.	16	.	TGCGCCAGCAGCTTGGGAGCCGGGTTGGGTGGAAACACCATATATTTT	CASSLGAGLGGNTIYF
TRBV7-3	TRBJ2-3	TRBD2	16	few	TGTGCCAGCAGCTTAGGCGTTAGCGGGAGGCCAGATACGCAGTATTTT	CASSLGVSGRPDTQYF
TRBV13	TRBJ2-1	TRBD2	17	few	TGTGCCAGCAGGATAGCGGGGGGGTTCAGCTCCTACAATGAGCAGTTCTTC	CASRIAGGFSSYNEQFF
TRBV3-1	TRBJ1-1	.	15	.	TGTGCCAGCAGCCAGGACCGGGGCCGAAACACTGAAGCTTTCTTT	CASSQDRGRNTEAFF
TRBV7-2	TRBJ2-5	.	16	many	TGTGCCAGCAGCTTAGGTTACCACGGACTCCAAGAGACCCAGTACTTC	CASSLGYHGLQETQYF
TRBV7-3	TRBJ2-2	TRBD1	16	.	TGTGCCAGCAGCTCACAGGGGGCGCCGGGCACCGGGGAGCTGTTTTTT	CASSSQGAPGTGELFF
TRBV5-1	TRBJ2-5	.	14	.	TGCGCCAGCAGCTTGGAGGGAAGGAGAGAGACCCAGTACTTC	CASSLEGRRETQYF
TRBV29-1	TRBJ2-7	.	11	.	TGCAGCGTTGCAGGGACCAACGAGCAGTACTTC	CSVAGTNEQYF
TRBV20-1	TRBJ2-7	.	14	.	TGCAGTGCTCGGTGGGGGGCGGTTTCCTACGAGCAGTACTTC	CSARWGAVSYEQYF
TRBV7-3	TRBJ2-3	TRBD2	19	.	TGTGCCAGCAGCTTAATGTCCCGTCCTAGCGGGAGGGGCACAGATACGCAGTATTTT	CASSLMSRPSGRGTDTQYF
TRBV20-1	TRBJ2-3	.	13	.	TGCAGTGCTCCCCCGCCCTGGGCAGATACGCAGTATTTT	CSAPPPWADTQYF
TRBV20-1	TRBJ2-7	.	15	few	TGCAGTGCTAGAGGCCCCGGGATCCACTCCTACGAGCAGTACTTC	CSARGPGIHSYEQYF
TRBV7-9	TRBJ1-2	.	15	few	TGTGCCAGCAGCTTAGAGATTACAAAAAACTATGGCTACACCTTC	CASSLEITKNYGYTF